This note documents a single T cell receptor beta chain sequence. This clone was found a few times. The clone's antigen remains unknown. Base qualities are missing; no much larger clone stands one base away. The CDR3 spans 16 residues, from the cysteine through the phenylalanine. Only the CDR3 region is kept as DNA, spanning 48 bases read in frame from base 1. This sample is part of a study of blood T cell repertoires in COVID-19 (TCRdb year 2020). About the full investigation: Samples covering the acute and convalescent phases of COVID-19 were provided by collaborators in the United States, Italy and Spain. The material from the prospective study consisted of cDNA or gDNA derived from T cells, B-cell-depleted T cells, or PBMCs. Subjects who had been exposed to COVID-19, were actively infected with it, or had recovered from it provided the deeply sampled blood TCRbeta repertoires that made up the dataset. The repertoires were released in a freely available public database meant as a resource for research on the immune response to SARS-CoV-2. The samples were drawn from two sources: the first 160 participants of the ongoing ImmuneRACE study, and over 1,000 subjects contributed by 6 global collaborators. A de-identified subject ID, COVID-19 status, age in years and sex were almost always included in the sample metadata. Where available, HLA class I and class II types were obtained from metadata supplied by the sample provider rather than from assay-based typing. What the work shows at the level of the full study, not this receptor alone: The amount of clinical and demographic metadata varied by source and participant and was provided uncurated.

TCRbeta CDR3 regions were amplified from genomic DNA using the immunoSEQ Assay, a bias-controlled multiplex PCR. The authors' analysis ran thus. Within the assay, amplification of reference gene primers was used to estimate how many nucleated cells each sample contained. To quantify the absolute abundance of each unique TCRbeta CDR3 rearrangement, sequence reads were collapsed and filtered. For each sample, productive Simpson clonality was calculated as the square root of Simpson's diversity index over productive rearrangements. TCRdb took over this immuneACCESS table, retaining in-frame rearrangements with V and J assigned. Such tables are incomplete; in checked studies, under half of the missing clones stem from an unresolved V gene, and the remainder is unexplained. V, J and clone size are taken as reported in that table, and D and trimming were inferred from the DNA itself. This sample is represented by about 120,000 clones; 65% to 85% of them were singletons. Of the sample, roughly 15% falls within the top ten clones.

One collaborating source in Seattle enrolled patients during active infection and followed them longitudinally through the course of disease. The collaborating institutions used their own protocols to collect whole blood in K2EDTA tubes. For TCRbeta analysis, collaborators shipped samples as frozen whole blood, isolated PBMCs, or DNA extracted from either of those sample types. The source material was peripheral blood. The TCR comes from a man aged 25 to 45 with COVID-19, enrolled during active disease. Recombination linked TRBV1 to TRBJ2-7; the table gives TRBD2 as D, unverified against the DNA. TRBV1 is flagged as a pseudogene. The DNA reads TGCACCAGCAGCCAAGGGGGACTAGCGGGAGTTTACGAGCAGTACTTC. This is translated as CTSSQGGLAGVYEQYF.